The rows below give T cell receptor beta chains drawn from one sample of a study of CD8 T cells in Susac syndrome. MiXCR, run by TCRdb on the immunoSEQ multiplex PCR reads, gives a single entry per CDR3 protein. The sample comprises a few hundred thousand distinct CDR3 sequences, roughly 85% of which are singletons, and approximately 0.2% rests with the top ten. Sequenced sample: CD8+ T cells from PBMCs. The source is a human donor with multiple sclerosis. Both conserved end residues are part of each CDR3. Each record gives: J gene, V gene, clone size, D gene, CDR3 DNA, CDR3 protein. The D gene is left open where the match is weak. Size is omitted from some rows. Given values are once, few, many or a class for expanded clones.

j_gene: TRBJ2-1; v_gene: TRBV2; abundance: .; d_gene: TRBD2; CDR3nt: TGTGCCAGCAACTATCTACCAGCGGGAGACAATGAGCAGTTCTTC; CDR3aa: CASNYLPAGDNEQFF
j_gene: TRBJ2-3; v_gene: TRBV27; abundance: .; d_gene: .; CDR3nt: TGTGCCAGCAGTGCCGGGACAGATACGCAGTATTTT; CDR3aa: CASSAGTDTQYF
j_gene: TRBJ2-7; v_gene: TRBV30; abundance: .; d_gene: TRBD2; CDR3nt: TGTGCCCGGGCGGGAGGCTCCTACGAGCAGTACTTC; CDR3aa: CARAGGSYEQYF
j_gene: TRBJ2-3; v_gene: TRBV7-9; abundance: .; d_gene: .; CDR3nt: TGTGCCAGCAGCTTAGTGAGGGGCATCACCTCCGTTGCAGATACGCAGTATTTT; CDR3aa: CASSLVRGITSVADTQYF
j_gene: TRBJ2-1; v_gene: TRBV5-4; abundance: .; d_gene: TRBD2; CDR3nt: TGTGCCAGCAGCACCCTTAGCGGGAGGGCCGATGAGCAGTTCTTC; CDR3aa: CASSTLSGRADEQFF
j_gene: TRBJ2-1; v_gene: TRBV29-1; abundance: .; d_gene: TRBD2; CDR3nt: TGCAGCGCCGCTACTAGCGGGGGGTTCGATGAGCAGTTCTTC; CDR3aa: CSAATSGGFDEQFF
j_gene: TRBJ2-7; v_gene: TRBV5-1; abundance: .; d_gene: .; CDR3nt: TGCGCCAGCAGCTTTGGCCCCGCAGGGGACTCCTACGAGCAGTACTTC; CDR3aa: CASSFGPAGDSYEQYF
j_gene: TRBJ1-4; v_gene: TRBV11-2; abundance: .; d_gene: .; CDR3nt: TGTGCCAGCAGCCGCACCTGGGGCGCGGGTGATGAAAAACTGTTTTTT; CDR3aa: CASSRTWGAGDEKLFF
j_gene: TRBJ2-3; v_gene: TRBV5-4; abundance: few; d_gene: .; CDR3nt: TGTGCCAGCAGCGATTACACTAGCTGGGACACAGATACGCAGTATTTT; CDR3aa: CASSDYTSWDTDTQYF
j_gene: TRBJ1-1; v_gene: TRBV29-1; abundance: .; d_gene: .; CDR3nt: TGCAGCGTTGAAGGGGAGAGGGAATGGACTGAAGCTTTCTTT; CDR3aa: CSVEGEREWTEAFF
j_gene: TRBJ2-1; v_gene: TRBV4-2; abundance: .; d_gene: .; CDR3nt: TGTGCCAGCAGCCAAGATTGGGCTGAGAATGAGCAGTTCTTC; CDR3aa: CASSQDWAENEQFF
j_gene: TRBJ2-1; v_gene: TRBV7-2; abundance: .; d_gene: TRBD2; CDR3nt: TGTGCCAGCAGCCCAGGGATGGGAGGGCTGCTCAATGAGCAGTTCTTC; CDR3aa: CASSPGMGGLLNEQFF
j_gene: TRBJ2-1; v_gene: TRBV29-1; abundance: .; d_gene: .; CDR3nt: TGCAGCGGGGGGGCCTTATCCTACAATGAGCAGTTCTTC; CDR3aa: CSGGALSYNEQFF
j_gene: TRBJ1-4; v_gene: TRBV7-2; abundance: once; d_gene: .; CDR3nt: TGTGCCAGCAGCTTAGAGGCAGGGTTCGGTGAAAAACTGTTTTTT; CDR3aa: CASSLEAGFGEKLFF
j_gene: TRBJ2-1; v_gene: TRBV11-1; abundance: once; d_gene: .; CDR3nt: TGTGCCAGCTTAAGTTATCAGGGAAGAGAGTACAATGAGCAGTTCTTC; CDR3aa: CASLSYQGREYNEQFF
j_gene: TRBJ2-1; v_gene: TRBV5-1; abundance: .; d_gene: TRBD2; CDR3nt: TGCGCCAGCAGCCCCCCCGGACTAGGCTCCTACAATGAGCAGTTCTTC; CDR3aa: CASSPPGLGSYNEQFF
j_gene: TRBJ2-7; v_gene: TRBV4-3; abundance: .; d_gene: TRBD1; CDR3nt: TGCGCCAGCAGCCATGGGTCAGGACAGGGAGGCTACGAGCAGTACTTC; CDR3aa: CASSHGSGQGGYEQYF
j_gene: TRBJ2-7; v_gene: TRBV14; abundance: .; d_gene: .; CDR3nt: TGTGCCAGCAGTCGTTTCGAGGGCGCCCCCGTGGACTTC; CDR3aa: CASSRFEGAPVDF
j_gene: TRBJ1-1; v_gene: TRBV4-3; abundance: .; d_gene: .; CDR3nt: TGCGCCAGCAGCCAAGAGGGCTGGGGGGAGACTGAAGCTTTCTTT; CDR3aa: CASSQEGWGETEAFF
j_gene: TRBJ2-5; v_gene: TRBV6-2/TRBV6-3; abundance: few; d_gene: TRBD2; CDR3nt: TGTGCCAGCAGTTATGCGGGAGAAGAGACCCAGTACTTC; CDR3aa: CASSYAGEETQYF
j_gene: TRBJ2-3; v_gene: TRBV6-5; abundance: .; d_gene: .; CDR3nt: TGTGCCAGCAGTTATGGTCCCGAGGGCACAGATACGCAGTATTTT; CDR3aa: CASSYGPEGTDTQYF
j_gene: TRBJ2-5; v_gene: TRBV4-3; abundance: .; d_gene: TRBD2; CDR3nt: TGCGCCAGCAGCCAAGTAGGAGCGGGAGGTATAGGTTCCGGAGAGACCCAGTACTTC; CDR3aa: CASSQVGAGGIGSGETQYF
j_gene: TRBJ2-1; v_gene: TRBV6-2/TRBV6-3; abundance: .; d_gene: .; CDR3nt: TGTGCCAGCAAACATGGGACCTCCTACAATGAGCAGTTCTTC; CDR3aa: CASKHGTSYNEQFF
j_gene: TRBJ1-2; v_gene: TRBV10-3; abundance: .; d_gene: TRBD1; CDR3nt: TGTGCCATCAGTGAGCTATGGACAGGGGTACCCTATGGCTACACCTTC; CDR3aa: CAISELWTGVPYGYTF
j_gene: TRBJ1-1; v_gene: TRBV4-3; abundance: .; d_gene: .; CDR3nt: TGCGCCAGCAGCCAAGATTACAGAAACACTGAAGCTTTCTTT; CDR3aa: CASSQDYRNTEAFF
j_gene: TRBJ2-3; v_gene: TRBV7-3; abundance: few; d_gene: TRBD1; CDR3nt: TGTGCCAGCAGCCCGAGGACAGGGGCTGGCACAGATACGCAGTATTTT; CDR3aa: CASSPRTGAGTDTQYF
j_gene: TRBJ2-3; v_gene: TRBV25-1; abundance: .; d_gene: .; CDR3nt: TGTGCCAGCAGTCCCCCCCGGGGACACACAGATACGCAGTATTTT; CDR3aa: CASSPPRGHTDTQYF
j_gene: TRBJ2-7; v_gene: TRBV27; abundance: few; d_gene: .; CDR3nt: TGTGCCAGCAGCAACACAGCAGGGAACGAGCAGTACTTC; CDR3aa: CASSNTAGNEQYF
j_gene: TRBJ2-3; v_gene: TRBV29-1; abundance: .; d_gene: TRBD2; CDR3nt: TGCAGCGTTGATCTACTACCGGGGCGGGAGACAGATACGCAGTATTTT; CDR3aa: CSVDLLPGRETDTQYF
j_gene: TRBJ1-2; v_gene: TRBV2; abundance: .; d_gene: .; CDR3nt: TGTGCCAGTGACAGGTCCACGGTATATGGTTACACCTTC; CDR3aa: CASDRSTVYGYTF
j_gene: TRBJ1-2; v_gene: TRBV27; abundance: .; d_gene: .; CDR3nt: TGTGCCAGCAGTTTAGGGCAGGGAGCGCGCTACACCTTC; CDR3aa: CASSLGQGARYTF
j_gene: TRBJ2-5; v_gene: TRBV28; abundance: once; d_gene: .; CDR3nt: TGTGCCAGCAGCCCACCTCCCGGCAGGGTAGCCCAGTACTTC; CDR3aa: CASSPPPGRVAQYF
j_gene: TRBJ2-1; v_gene: TRBV12-3/TRBV12-4; abundance: .; d_gene: .; CDR3nt: TGTGCCAGCAGGTCTGGTGGCCAATCAGCGGCCTTTAACAATGAGCAGTTCTTC; CDR3aa: CASRSGGQSAAFNNEQFF
j_gene: TRBJ2-2; v_gene: TRBV5-4; abundance: .; d_gene: TRBD2; CDR3nt: TGTGCCAGCAGCTTTCAAGGACTAGGTACCGGGGAGCTGTTTTTT; CDR3aa: CASSFQGLGTGELFF
j_gene: TRBJ1-1; v_gene: TRBV29-1; abundance: .; d_gene: TRBD1; CDR3nt: TGCAGCGTTGAAGGGACAGGGGCGGGAAGTGAAGCTTTCTTT; CDR3aa: CSVEGTGAGSEAFF
j_gene: TRBJ2-1; v_gene: TRBV7-9; abundance: .; d_gene: .; CDR3nt: TGTGCCAGCAGCTGGCAGGGCGATGAGCAGTTCTTC; CDR3aa: CASSWQGDEQFF
j_gene: TRBJ2-1; v_gene: TRBV25-1; abundance: once; d_gene: .; CDR3nt: TGTGCCAGCAGTGTACTAGATGATGAGCAGTTCTTC; CDR3aa: CASSVLDDEQFF
j_gene: TRBJ1-5; v_gene: TRBV23-1; abundance: .; d_gene: .; CDR3nt: TGCGCCAGCAGTCAATCGGGGGGGGGACGGAGCCAGCCCCAGCATTTT; CDR3aa: CASSQSGGGRSQPQHF
j_gene: TRBJ2-1; v_gene: TRBV7-9; abundance: .; d_gene: .; CDR3nt: TGTGCCAGCAGCTTGGGGGACCTCTACTCCTACAATGAGCAGTTCTTC; CDR3aa: CASSLGDLYSYNEQFF
j_gene: TRBJ2-1; v_gene: TRBV15; abundance: .; d_gene: .; CDR3nt: TGTGCCACCAGCAGAAAAAGAGGCAGGGCGGAGCAGTTCTTC; CDR3aa: CATSRKRGRAEQFF
j_gene: TRBJ2-1; v_gene: TRBV6-5; abundance: once; d_gene: .; CDR3nt: TGTGCCAGCAGTTACCCGACCGGGACGCCGCAGTTCTTC; CDR3aa: CASSYPTGTPQFF
j_gene: TRBJ2-7; v_gene: TRBV3-1; abundance: .; d_gene: .; CDR3nt: TGTGCCAGCAGCCAAGACCCCGGAGCGGAAGCAGCCTACGAGCAGTACTTC; CDR3aa: CASSQDPGAEAAYEQYF
j_gene: TRBJ2-1; v_gene: TRBV20-1; abundance: .; d_gene: .; CDR3nt: TGCAGTGCTAGACGGCCTTCTTACAATGAGCAGTTCTTC; CDR3aa: CSARRPSYNEQFF